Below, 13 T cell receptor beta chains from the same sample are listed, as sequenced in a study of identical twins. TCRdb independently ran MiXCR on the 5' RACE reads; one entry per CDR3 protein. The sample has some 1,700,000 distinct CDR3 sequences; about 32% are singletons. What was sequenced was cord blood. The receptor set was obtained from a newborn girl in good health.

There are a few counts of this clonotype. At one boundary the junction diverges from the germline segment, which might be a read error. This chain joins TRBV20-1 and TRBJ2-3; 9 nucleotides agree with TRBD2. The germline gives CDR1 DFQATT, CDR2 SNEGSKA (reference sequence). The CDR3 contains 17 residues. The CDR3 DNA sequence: TGCAGTGCTAGGATGGCGGGAGGGAGGGGACGCACTGATACGCAGTATTTT. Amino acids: CSARMAGGRGRTDTQYF.

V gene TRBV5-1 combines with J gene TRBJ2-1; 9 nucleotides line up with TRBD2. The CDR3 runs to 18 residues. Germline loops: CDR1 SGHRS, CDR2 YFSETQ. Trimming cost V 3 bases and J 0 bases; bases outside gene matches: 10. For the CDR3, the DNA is TGCGCCAGCAGCTCCCTCACTCCGGGACTAGCCTCCTACAATGAGCAGTTCTTC. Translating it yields CASSSLTPGLASYNEQFF.

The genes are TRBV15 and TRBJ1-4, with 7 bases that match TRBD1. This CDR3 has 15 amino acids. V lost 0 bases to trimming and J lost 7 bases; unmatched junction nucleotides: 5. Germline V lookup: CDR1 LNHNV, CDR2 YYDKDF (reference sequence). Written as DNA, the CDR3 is TGTGCCACCAGCAGAGAAACAGGGGTCGGTGAAAAACTGTTTTTT. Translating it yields CATSRETGVGEKLFF.

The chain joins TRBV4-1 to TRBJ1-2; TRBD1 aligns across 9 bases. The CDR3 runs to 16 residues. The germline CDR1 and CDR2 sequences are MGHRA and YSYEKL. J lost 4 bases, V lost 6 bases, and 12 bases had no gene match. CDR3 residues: CASSYCPRDRAYGYTF. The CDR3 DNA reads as TGCGCCAGCAGTTATTGTCCCCGGGACAGGGCCTATGGCTACACCTTC.

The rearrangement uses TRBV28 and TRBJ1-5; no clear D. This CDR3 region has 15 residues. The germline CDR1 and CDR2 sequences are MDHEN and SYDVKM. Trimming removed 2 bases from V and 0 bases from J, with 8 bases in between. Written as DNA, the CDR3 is TGTGCCAGCAGTTTACCTGGGAATAGCAATCAGCCCCAGCATTTT. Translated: CASSLPGNSNQPQHF.

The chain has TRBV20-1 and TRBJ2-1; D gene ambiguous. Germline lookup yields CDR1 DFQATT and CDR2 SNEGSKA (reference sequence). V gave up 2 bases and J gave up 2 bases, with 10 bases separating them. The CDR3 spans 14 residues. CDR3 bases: TGCAGTGCTAGATGGCAGTTCCCCTACAATGAGCAGTTCTTC. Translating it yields CSARWQFPYNEQFF.

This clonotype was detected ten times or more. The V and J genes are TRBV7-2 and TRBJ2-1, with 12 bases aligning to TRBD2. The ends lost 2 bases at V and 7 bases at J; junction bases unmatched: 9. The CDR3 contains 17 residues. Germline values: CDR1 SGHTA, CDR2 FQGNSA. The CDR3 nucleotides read TGTGCCAGCAGCTTAACGACTAGCGGGAGCAGGTCAAATGAGCAGTTCTTC. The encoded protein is CASSLTTSGSRSNEQFF. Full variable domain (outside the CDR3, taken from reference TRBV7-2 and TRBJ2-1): GAGVSQSPSNKVTEKGKDVELRCDPISGHTALYWYRQSLGQGLEFLIYFQGNSAPDKSGLPSDRFSAERTGGSVSTLTIQRTQQEDSAVYLCASSLTTSGSRSNEQFFGPGTRLTVL.

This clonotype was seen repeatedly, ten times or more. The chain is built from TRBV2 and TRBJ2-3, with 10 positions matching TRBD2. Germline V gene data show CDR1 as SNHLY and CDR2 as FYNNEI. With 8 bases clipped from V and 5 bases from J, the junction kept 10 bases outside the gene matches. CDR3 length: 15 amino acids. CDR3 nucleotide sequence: TGTGCCAGCTTTGATAGCGGGGGGCAAGGAGATACGCAGTATTTT. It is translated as CASFDSGGQGDTQYF.

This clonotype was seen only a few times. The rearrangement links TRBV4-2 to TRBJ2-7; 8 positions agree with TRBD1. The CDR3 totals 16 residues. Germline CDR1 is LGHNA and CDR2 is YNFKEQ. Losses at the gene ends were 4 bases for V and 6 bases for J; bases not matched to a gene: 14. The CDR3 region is CASSPGVGQGMIEQYF. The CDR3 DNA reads TGTGCCAGCAGCCCAGGTGTCGGACAGGGAATGATCGAGCAGTACTTC.

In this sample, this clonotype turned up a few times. The CDR3 sequence: CATSGTGTYEQYF. The CDR3 DNA is TGTGCCACCAGTGGGACAGGGACCTACGAGCAGTACTTC. This sequence joins TRBV24-1 and TRBJ2-4, with TRBD1 identical over 8 bases. TRBJ2-7 explains the end of the DNA better; the J call may be wrong. This CDR3 is 13 amino acids long. CDR1 KGHDR and CDR2 SFDVKD come from the germline V gene.

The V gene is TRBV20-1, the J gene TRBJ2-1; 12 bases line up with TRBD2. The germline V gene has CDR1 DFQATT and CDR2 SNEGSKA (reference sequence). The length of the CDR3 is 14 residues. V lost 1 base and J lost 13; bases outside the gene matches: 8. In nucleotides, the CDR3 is TGCAGTGCTAGAGGGGCTAGCGGGAGGGAGACCCAGTTCTTC. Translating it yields CSARGASGRETQFF.

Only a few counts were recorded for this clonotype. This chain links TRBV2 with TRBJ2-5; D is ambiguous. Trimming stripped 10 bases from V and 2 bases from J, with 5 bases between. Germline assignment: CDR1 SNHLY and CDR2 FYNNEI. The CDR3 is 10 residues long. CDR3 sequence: CAKTQETQYF. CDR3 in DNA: TGTGCCAAGACACAAGAGACCCAGTACTTC.

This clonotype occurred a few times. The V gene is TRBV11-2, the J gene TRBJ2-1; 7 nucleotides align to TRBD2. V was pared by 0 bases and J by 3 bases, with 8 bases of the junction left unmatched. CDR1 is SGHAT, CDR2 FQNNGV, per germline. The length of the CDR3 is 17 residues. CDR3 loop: CASSLDRGVVIYNEQFF. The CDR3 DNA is TGTGCCAGCAGCTTAGACCGGGGGGTTGTAATCTACAATGAGCAGTTCTTC.